A single T cell receptor beta chain is shown here with its context. V shed 5 bases and J shed 3 bases, with 10 bases lying between them. Looked up from germline, CDR1 is MNHEY and CDR2 is SMNVEV (reference sequence). The CDR3 has 13 amino acids. Each specimen consisted of 1-10 million cryopreserved PBMC prior to extraction of DNA. Version v3.0 of the immunoSEQ assay was performed at survey level. Using immunoSEQ multiplex PCR, the repertoire was profiled, and TCRdb retains in-frame clones only, with some absent. Among over 30,000 clones listed, 60% to 85% were seen once. This record belongs to a study of long-term antiretroviral therapy in people with HIV.

The sample in question was unsorted PBMCs, obtained 2 years after starting antiretroviral therapy. V and J are TRBV27 and TRBJ2-5; perhaps TRBD1 as D (6 bases). The clonotype comes from a woman between 45 and 65 years old with HIV. The CDR3 DNA follows: TGTGCCAGCAGTCCCTGGACAGAAGAGACCCAGTACTTC. This codes for CASSPWTEETQYF.